There are a few counts of the clone carrying this TCR beta chain. Its target is not known. The assay was immunoSEQ multiplex PCR, and TCRdb's table has in-frame clones only and misses some. The sample consists of nearly 100,000 clones, around 80% of them appearing once. The CDR3 has 14 residues. V was cut by 5 bases and J by 2 bases, with 13 bases left in between. Germline V CDR1 and CDR2: LNHDA, SQIVND (reference sequence). The data belong to a study of cytotoxic CD8 clonotypes in ibrutinib-treated CLL. Study-level findings and limits: Samples were collected at differing times from sustained-remission and progressing patients. Age-matched healthy donor levels were exceeded by baseline clonality, which tracked circulating CD8+ T-cell counts.

This rearrangement joins TRBV19 to TRBJ2-7; weak D call: TRBD1 (6 bases). The sample here was PBMCs, taken after 12 months of ibrutinib treatment. The receptor comes from a human donor with chronic lymphocytic leukemia. The CDR3: CASSPGGHPYEQYF. CDR3 nucleotides: TGTGCCAGTAGTCCTGGGGGACACCCCTACGAGCAGTACTTC.